The source of this TCR beta chain is a study of response to subunit inactivated influenza vaccine. TCRdb reanalysed the RT-PCR reads using MiXCR and keeps one entry per CDR3 protein. The sample lists about 160,000 distinct CDR3 sequences, roughly 10% seen once, with 9.5% to 15% in the top ten. Trimming cost V 3 bases and J 7 bases; bases outside gene matches: 7. CDR3 size: 16 residues. CDR1 and CDR2 from the germline V gene are MDHEN and SYDVKM. Sequencing used non-naive T cells sorted from PBMCs, obtained 40 to 50 days after vaccination. This chain joins TRBV28 and TRBJ2-1; 12 bases are shared with TRBD1. The TCR comes from a man aged 50 to 60 who received an inactivated influenza vaccine. As DNA, the CDR3 is TGTGCCAGCAGTTTCCAGGGACAGGGGGCTGAGAATGAGCAGTTCTTC. This translates into CASSFQGQGAENEQFF.